This T cell receptor beta chain was recorded in a study of OX40 agonist ivuxolimab in advanced cancers. The overall study: The dose-escalation cohort was about 86% male, with a mean age of about 56 years, ranging roughly 23 to 85. Study-wide results and caveats: Blood T cells, both CD4+ and CD8+, expanded clonally by week 6 at 0.1 to 3.0 mg/kg.

On this clone: Its antigen remains unidentified.

Method: immunoSEQ multiplex PCR; TCRdb's copy keeps in-frame clones and lacks some. The sample contains tens of thousands of clones, 75% to 95% of which appear only once. CDR1 is SQVTM and CDR2 is ANQGSEA in the germline V gene. Trimming took off 0 bases at V and 5 bases at J, with 7 bases between the two ends. The CDR3 length is 13 residues. This TCR was sampled from an adult with an advanced solid tumor such as melanoma, head and neck, liver or kidney cancer. The rearrangement links TRBV29-1 to TRBJ2-2; TRBD2 might be the D (5 bases). The material was CD4+ or CD8+ T cells sorted from blood, obtained in a trial of the OX40 agonist ivuxolimab. This CDR3 is CSVEDSGTGELFF. The CDR3 DNA reads as TGCAGCGTTGAAGATTCGGGGACCGGGGAGCTGTTTTTT.